This is a list of T cell receptor beta chains from one sample in a study of cytomegalovirus exposure and HLA in healthy donors. Generated by immunoSEQ multiplex PCR, the TCRdb table keeps only in-frame clones and is missing some. The sample includes tens of thousands of clones, roughly 67% of them seen just once. Sequencing input: PBMCs. These receptors all stem from a man aged 45 to 65 in good health and CMV-seronegative. The CDR3 runs from the conserved cysteine through the conserved F or W. A D gene is named only where the DNA matches it firmly. Clone size appears in some rows only: once, few, many, or a class for an expanded clone.

.	TRBV5-1	TRBJ1-4	TRBD1	CASSFDRGYEKLFF	TGCGCCAGCAGCTTCGACAGGGGATATGAAAAACTGTTTTTT
.	TRBV7-9	TRBJ2-2	.	CASRLNTGELFF	TGTGCCAGCAGACTTAACACCGGGGAGCTGTTTTTT
large	TRBV6-5	TRBJ2-5	TRBD1	CASSYYGTAQETQYF	TGTGCCAGCAGTTACTATGGGACAGCCCAAGAGACCCAGTACTTC
.	TRBV7-3	TRBJ2-6	.	CASSPARASGANVLTF	TGTGCCAGCAGCCCAGCGAGGGCCTCTGGGGCCAACGTCCTGACTTTC
.	TRBV30	TRBJ2-7	TRBD1	CACGQGQLGF	TGTGCCTGTGGACAGGGGCAATTGGGCTTC
.	TRBV5-1	TRBJ1-1	.	CASSLAIAGDAEAFF	TGCGCCAGCAGCTTGGCGATCGCAGGGGACGCTGAAGCTTTCTTT
.	TRBV9	TRBJ2-1	TRBD2	CASSVEGGGAYNEQFF	TGTGCCAGCAGCGTAGAAGGCGGGGGGGCCTACAATGAGCAGTTCTTC
.	TRBV9	TRBJ2-7	.	CASSVGPPGQGGSYEQYF	TGTGCCAGCAGCGTAGGGCCCCCGGGACAAGGGGGTTCGTACGAGCAGTACTTC
.	TRBV6-4	TRBJ1-2	TRBD1	CASSEQSLGGSGYTF	TGTGCCAGCAGTGAGCAGTCACTAGGGGGCTCTGGCTACACCTTC
.	TRBV5-6	TRBJ2-3	TRBD2	CASSFRLQRGEDTQYF	TGTGCCAGCAGCTTCAGGTTGCAGCGGGGGGAAGATACGCAGTATTTT
.	TRBV7-9	TRBJ2-5	.	CASSLGSYQETQYF	TGTGCCAGCAGCTTGGGGAGTTATCAAGAGACCCAGTACTTC
few	TRBV19	TRBJ2-2	TRBD1	CASSIGASRGTGELFF	TGTGCCAGTAGTATAGGGGCGTCCAGGGGGACCGGGGAGCTGTTTTTT
.	TRBV30	TRBJ1-1	.	CAWRFNMNTEAFF	TGTGCCTGGAGATTTAACATGAACACTGAAGCTTTCTTT
.	TRBV11-1	TRBJ2-7	TRBD1	CASSYRGNYYEQYF	TGTGCCAGCAGCTACAGGGGTAATTACTACGAGCAGTACTTC
.	TRBV6-1	TRBJ2-3	TRBD2	CASSEGESGGDTQYF	TGTGCCAGCAGTGAAGGGGAGAGCGGGGGAGATACGCAGTATTTT
.	TRBV7-9	TRBJ2-7	.	CASQTTKFSGQNEQYF	TGTGCCAGCCAAACCACGAAATTCTCCGGACAGAACGAGCAGTACTTC
.	TRBV7-9	TRBJ2-7	TRBD1	CASSLSGGESYEQYF	TGTGCCAGCAGCTTATCAGGGGGTGAATCCTACGAGCAGTACTTC
.	TRBV7-3	TRBJ1-2	.	CASSSGGRASGYTF	TGTGCCAGCAGCTCCGGCGGCAGAGCTTCTGGCTACACCTTC
.	TRBV30	TRBJ1-2	TRBD1	CAWSHRGDYGYTF	TGTGCCTGGAGCCACAGGGGCGACTATGGCTACACCTTC
once	TRBV6-5	TRBJ1-1	.	CATFRPRGTEAFF	TGTGCCACCTTTCGGCCCCGGGGGACTGAAGCTTTCTTT
few	TRBV30	TRBJ1-2	TRBD1	CAWKLGGAGGYTF	TGTGCCTGGAAGTTAGGGGGCGCGGGTGGCTACACCTTC
.	TRBV9	TRBJ2-3	TRBD2	CASSPGTSGFTDTQYF	TGTGCCAGCAGCCCGGGGACTAGCGGGTTTACAGATACGCAGTATTTT
.	TRBV19	TRBJ1-6	TRBD1	CASRAEGRGKSPLHF	TGTGCCAGTAGAGCGGAGGGCAGGGGGAAATCACCCCTCCACTTT
.	TRBV10-3	TRBJ2-7	.	CAISESAGYEQYF	TGTGCCATCAGTGAATCCGCGGGCTACGAGCAGTACTTC
.	TRBV5-4	TRBJ2-5	TRBD2	CASSRSPFRGEETQYF	TGTGCCAGCAGCCGCTCCCCCTTCCGGGGGGAAGAGACCCAGTACTTC
.	TRBV2	TRBJ2-1	TRBD2	CASSEGFWRGGHNEQFF	TGTGCCAGCAGTGAAGGGTTTTGGCGGGGGGGTCACAATGAGCAGTTCTTC
.	TRBV5-1	TRBJ1-2	TRBD1	CASSLTGAVVGYTF	TGCGCCAGCAGCTTAACAGGGGCGGTAGTTGGCTACACCTTC
once	TRBV15	TRBJ1-1	.	CATSRDWGGFPEAFF	TGTGCCACCAGCAGAGATTGGGGCGGATTCCCTGAGGCTTTCTTT
.	TRBV5-6	TRBJ1-3	TRBD1	CASSRRDRLSGNTIYF	TGTGCCAGCAGCCGCCGGGACAGGCTCTCTGGAAACACCATATATTTT
few	TRBV19	TRBJ1-3	.	CASSLLGPGNTIYF	TGTGCCAGTAGTTTGCTGGGGCCTGGAAACACCATATATTTT
.	TRBV7-3	TRBJ2-7	.	CASSLTRVTYEQYF	TGTGCCAGCAGCTTAACGCGGGTTACTTACGAGCAGTACTTC
.	TRBV30	TRBJ1-4	.	CAWSIREKLFF	TGTGCCTGGAGCATCAGGGAAAAACTGTTTTTT
once	TRBV5-5	TRBJ2-3	TRBD1	CASSPWTGGGSFTDTQYF	TGTGCCAGCAGCCCATGGACAGGGGGCGGATCCTTCACAGATACGCAGTATTTT
.	TRBV9	TRBJ2-7	TRBD1	CASSVAGTGREQYF	TGTGCCAGCAGCGTAGCTGGGACAGGGCGCGAGCAGTACTTC
.	TRBV30	TRBJ1-1	.	CAWGAGVAEAFF	TGTGCCTGGGGGGCAGGGGTAGCCGAAGCTTTCTTT
.	TRBV7-9	TRBJ2-1	.	CASSFGDNEQFF	TGTGCCAGCAGCTTTGGAGACAATGAGCAGTTCTTC
.	TRBV30	TRBJ2-7	.	CAWSEASLPYEQYF	TGTGCCTGGAGTGAGGCTAGCCTCCCCTACGAGCAGTACTTC
.	TRBV30	TRBJ2-7	.	CAWSVTGGRYEQYF	TGTGCCTGGAGTGTTACCGGGGGACGCTACGAGCAGTACTTC
.	TRBV11-2	TRBJ2-7	.	CASSLAGMSYEQYF	TGTGCCAGCAGCTTAGCCGGGATGTCCTACGAGCAGTACTTC
.	TRBV7-8	TRBJ2-5	.	CASSQGFGGPQETQYF	TGTGCCAGCAGCCAGGGGTTTGGGGGCCCCCAAGAGACCCAGTACTTC
.	TRBV7-6	TRBJ1-5	.	CASSLRGSNQPQHF	TGTGCCAGCAGCTTAAGAGGCAGCAATCAGCCCCAGCATTTT
.	TRBV6-5	TRBJ1-2	TRBD1	CASSYARDRVDGYTF	TGTGCCAGCAGTTACGCCCGGGACAGGGTCGATGGCTACACCTTC
.	TRBV7-9	TRBJ1-5	.	CASSSQGEGQPQHF	TGTGCCAGCAGCTCACAGGGAGAGGGTCAGCCCCAGCATTTT
.	TRBV30	TRBJ2-4	TRBD1	CAWETGGRGSNIQYF	TGTGCCTGGGAGACAGGGGGCCGAGGGTCTAACATTCAGTACTTC
.	TRBV10-3	TRBJ2-3	TRBD2	CATGGGTTDTQYF	TGTGCCACCGGGGGGGGGACCACAGATACGCAGTATTTT
once	TRBV7-9	TRBJ1-2	TRBD1	CASSFGQGDSGYTF	TGTGCCAGCAGCTTCGGTCAGGGGGATAGTGGCTACACCTTC
.	TRBV5-6	TRBJ2-1	.	CASSFRAPGAYNEQFF	TGTGCCAGCAGCTTCCGGGCCCCAGGGGCCTACAATGAGCAGTTCTTC
.	TRBV21-1	TRBJ2-5	.	CASSKGRAQETQYF	TGTGCCAGCAGCAAAGGGAGGGCCCAAGAGACCCAGTACTTC
medium-sized	TRBV6-4	TRBJ2-5	TRBD2	CASSDSTSGGAETQYF	TGTGCCAGCAGTGACTCGACTAGCGGGGGGGCAGAGACCCAGTACTTC
.	TRBV10-3	TRBJ2-3	TRBD2	CAINLAGGFADTQYF	TGTGCCATCAACCTAGCGGGGGGATTTGCAGATACGCAGTATTTT
.	TRBV7-6	TRBJ2-1	.	CASSLGAGPLVSEQFF	TGTGCCAGCAGCTTAGGGGCAGGGCCACTTGTTAGTGAGCAGTTCTTC
.	TRBV6-5	TRBJ1-3	.	CASSPLTGLGNTIYF	TGTGCCAGCAGTCCCTTGACAGGCCTTGGAAACACCATATATTTT
once	TRBV4-2	TRBJ1-5	TRBD1	CASSLSGTGDNTHQPQHF	TGTGCCAGCAGCCTGTCCGGGACAGGCGACAACACTCATCAGCCCCAGCATTTT
.	TRBV19	TRBJ1-2	TRBD1	CASSQDRGSYGYTF	TGTGCCAGTAGTCAGGACAGGGGGTCTTATGGCTACACCTTC
.	TRBV6-1	TRBJ1-2	.	CASSEQKGPNYGYTF	TGTGCCAGCAGTGAACAGAAGGGGCCTAACTATGGCTACACCTTC